The clone carrying this T cell receptor beta chain occurred a few times. Data came from immunoSEQ multiplex PCR; TCRdb stores just in-frame clones and leaves some out. The repertoire consists of some 180,000 clones, with just under 85% occurring once and the leading ten covering approximately 7.6%. This entry belongs to a study of blood T cell repertoires in COVID-19. This CDR3 contains 14 residues. V trimming: 5 bases; J trimming: 7 bases; junction bases outside the gene matches: 5. Germline CDR1 SGHKS, CDR2 YYEKEE (reference sequence). The specimen sequenced was peripheral blood. The genes are TRBV5-5 and TRBJ1-4; 10 bases are shared with TRBD1. The source of this sequence is an elderly woman with COVID-19, enrolled during active disease. CDR3 in DNA: TGTGCCAGCAGGGTGGGACAGGGGCCTGAAAAACTGTTTTTT. This encodes CASRVGQGPEKLFF.